This is a list of T cell receptor beta chains from one sample in a study of response to subunit inactivated influenza vaccine. MiXCR, applied by TCRdb to the RT-PCR reads, yields one record per CDR3 protein. The repertoire holds just under 550,000 distinct CDR3 sequences, with less than 25% as singletons. These same records also appear under a second study, on T cells expressing NK-cell markers.

Sequences were derived from CD4+ T cells sorted from PBMCs, sampled less than 13 days after vaccination. These receptors all come from a man between 45 and 60 years old who received an inactivated influenza vaccine. Both conserved end residues are trimmed from each CDR3. The D gene is left open where the match is weak.

j_call v_call cdr3_length d_call cdr3_aa
TRBJ2-5 TRBV24-1 11 TRBD1 ATSPTGVETQY
TRBJ2-3 TRBV20-1 12 TRBD2 SAIAGGRADTQY
TRBJ2-3 TRBV7-3 14 TRBD2 ASSLQGGSATDTQY
TRBJ1-3 TRBV29-1 14 TRBD1 SVGQGPQSSGNTIY
TRBJ2-7 TRBV12-3/TRBV12-4 12 TRBD1 ASSDWTGDYEQY
TRBJ2-7 TRBV6-1 12 . ASSPGRGISEQY
TRBJ2-2 TRBV5-6 12 TRBD2 ASTLGIAGGELF
TRBJ1-1 TRBV7-2 12 . ASSLAGRSTEAF
TRBJ2-1 TRBV5-1 14 . ASSHTGTSTRAEQF
TRBJ1-5 TRBV6-7 14 TRBD1 ASGLQDRDRNQPQH
TRBJ2-7 TRBV11-3 11 . ASSFETAGEQY
TRBJ2-1 TRBV25-1 12 TRBD2 ASSGAGVYNEQF
TRBJ2-1 TRBV11-1 13 . ASSPGKSSYNEQF
TRBJ2-3 TRBV6-2/TRBV6-3 17 . ASSPSSPLRMVDTDTQY
TRBJ2-5 TRBV6-2/TRBV6-3 12 . ASSATVFGETQY
TRBJ2-1 TRBV2 12 . ASGSGLTYNEQF
TRBJ1-2 TRBV28 13 TRBD1 ASSLMGQVDYGYT
TRBJ2-1 TRBV7-9 12 . ASSLAGGGTEQF
TRBJ2-3 TRBV10-3 11 . AISGKSTDTQY
TRBJ2-7 TRBV15 15 TRBD1 ATSTRDRVVSTYEQY
TRBJ1-1 TRBV11-2 11 . ASSTTGYTEAF
TRBJ2-1 TRBV3-1 10 TRBD2 ASSTGTSEQF
TRBJ2-7 TRBV4-3 14 TRBD2 ASSQDTGLAGYEQY
TRBJ2-3 TRBV3-1 15 TRBD2 ASSPLAGGRSTDTQY
TRBJ1-4 TRBV20-1 11 . SASDDSREKLF
TRBJ2-2 TRBV30 12 . AWSANLNTGELF
TRBJ2-2 TRBV7-3 13 . ASSLNRENTGELF
TRBJ1-2 TRBV6-5 11 . ASRTRANYGYT
TRBJ2-2 TRBV12-3/TRBV12-4 12 . ASSLKSAAGELF
TRBJ2-3 TRBV7-2 12 TRBD2 ASSRTSGVDTQY
TRBJ2-7 TRBV6-2/TRBV6-3 13 TRBD1 ASSRGTGGREEQY
TRBJ2-5 TRBV5-1 14 . ASSLSVSRAMETQY
TRBJ2-4 TRBV29-1 11 TRBD1 SVLTGGSNIQY
TRBJ1-2 TRBV12-3/TRBV12-4 12 . ASSLGGRPYGYT
TRBJ2-1 TRBV6-2/TRBV6-3 9 . ASGEYNEQF
TRBJ1-2 TRBV13 11 . ASSLRAAGYYT
TRBJ2-6 TRBV4-3 16 . ASSQEGPGIAGANVLT
TRBJ2-7 TRBV28 14 TRBD1 ASSPESWTGAGGQY
TRBJ1-2 TRBV18 11 . ASSPPAGIGYT
TRBJ2-7 TRBV3-1 12 . ASSQATGPYEQY
TRBJ1-5 TRBV20-1 12 . SASKAGGNQPQH
TRBJ2-2 TRBV25-1 12 . ASSVHRDTGELF
TRBJ1-1 TRBV29-1 11 TRBD1 SVTGTGTTEAF
TRBJ1-1 TRBV15 11 . ATSRAGDTEAF
TRBJ2-1 TRBV6-5 12 . ASSYTRPGIEQF
TRBJ2-5 TRBV29-1 13 . SVEEWGGRGETQY
TRBJ2-5 TRBV4-2 11 . ASSQRTSETQY
TRBJ2-5 TRBV3-1 11 . ASVAGAGETQY
TRBJ1-1 TRBV6-1 11 TRBD1 ASRTGAGTEAF
TRBJ2-5 TRBV7-9 13 TRBD2 ASRSGTSSQETQY
TRBJ2-2 TRBV7-9 15 . ASSLTSRSSNTGELF
TRBJ2-3 TRBV7-2 14 TRBD2 ASSLASGSSTDTQY
TRBJ1-2 TRBV6-5 13 . ASSSPGRGFYGYT
TRBJ2-7 TRBV7-2 11 TRBD2 ASSSKTSGRQY
TRBJ2-1 TRBV29-1 14 TRBD2 SVVAGGLAVRNEQF
TRBJ1-1 TRBV20-1 11 . SATTNRDTEAF